Shown below are 30 T cell receptor beta chains from a single sample sequenced in a study of blood T cells in healthy people across ages. Next came a second PCR, run for about 7 to 11 cycles, which used a sample-barcoded 5' primer along with a J-beta primer mix. Each CDR3 protein is one row after TCRdb ran MiXCR on the 5' RACE reads. Of about 1.4 million distinct CDR3 sequences in the sample, approximately 59% were seen once. Sequencing was done on a sample of blood. The receptors were gathered from a man aged 18 to 30 in good health.

This clonotype was seen once. This may arise from a read error, as a much more abundant clone is one base away. This chain connects TRBV7-2 to TRBJ2-3; 9 bases fit TRBD1. The germline V gene encodes CDR1 SGHTA and CDR2 FQGNSA. The CDR3 totals 14 residues. V lost 5 bases, J lost 7 bases, and 7 bases stayed unmatched. In nucleotides, the CDR3 is TGTGCCAGCAGCATACAGGGGGCCGCATATACGCAGTATTTT. The encoded protein is CASSIQGAAYTQYF.

This chain connects TRBV4-3 to TRBJ2-3, with D possibly being TRBD1 (6 bases). Trimming left V 2 bases short and J 0 bases short, with 24 bases between. Looked up from germline, CDR1 is LGHNA and CDR2 is YSLEER. This CDR3 region has 20 residues. In nucleotides, the CDR3 is TGCGCCAGCAGCCAAAGGGTCTTTCGAGCCCGACAGGAAAGCACAGATACGCAGTATTTT. Translation: CASSQRVFRARQESTDTQYF.

The chain recombines TRBV11-2 with TRBJ2-3; TRBD2 agrees at 16 bases. V was clipped by 0 bases and J by 5 bases; unmatched bases: 5. The CDR3 extends over 18 amino acids. Per the germline V gene, CDR1 is SGHAT and CDR2 is FQNNGV. The CDR3 loop is CASSLDGTSGGARDTQYF. The CDR3, as DNA: TGTGCCAGCAGCTTAGACGGGACTAGCGGGGGGGCAAGAGATACGCAGTATTTT.

This chain joins TRBV11-2 and TRBJ1-2, with TRBD1 as a possible D gene (5 bases). Germline assignment: CDR1 SGHAT and CDR2 FQNNGV. The CDR3 covers 13 residues. V lost 7 bases and J lost 8, with 17 bases in between. This chain's CDR3 is CASTRGRDRGYTF. The CDR3 nucleotides are TGTGCCAGCACCCGCGGACGGGACCGAGGCTACACCTTC. The full variable domain, with the rest looked up from reference TRBV11-2 and TRBJ1-2, is EAGVAQSPRYKIIEKRQSVAFWCNPISGHATLYWYQQILGQGPKLLIQFQNNGVVDDSQLPKDRFSAERLKGVDSTLKIQPAKLEDSAVYLCASTRGRDRGYTFGSGTRLTVV.

The sample holds a few counts of this clonotype. This chain connects TRBV4-1 to TRBJ2-3; D may be TRBD1 (7 bases). This CDR3 contains 16 residues. Trimming stripped 0 bases from V and 4 bases from J, with 14 bases between. Germline V gene data show CDR1 as MGHRA and CDR2 as YSYEKL. DNA of the CDR3: TGCGCCAGCAGCCAAGATCTCCAGGGGGGAGCAGATACGCAGTATTTT. Its protein product is CASSQDLQGGADTQYF.

The CDR3 spells CAISEPQGAGDAGELFF. The CDR3 coding sequence is TGTGCCATCAGTGAGCCCCAGGGAGCGGGAGATGCCGGGGAGCTGTTTTTT. The V and J genes are TRBV10-3 and TRBJ2-2; 8 bases align to TRBD2. Germline CDR1 reads ENHRY; CDR2 reads SYGVKD. The CDR3 is 17 residues long. V lost 2 bases and J lost 6; bases outside the gene matches: 11.

The chain is built from TRBV4-1 and TRBJ2-5; D could derive from TRBD1 or TRBD2 (5 bases each). The better agreement between TRBJ2-7 and the DNA end casts doubt on the J call. CDR1 and CDR2 (germline): MGHRA, YSYEKL. This CDR3 comprises 15 residues. CDR3 DNA: TGCGCCAGCAGCCACCGGGGCCCAAGCAGTTACGAGCAGTACTTC. Translating gives CASSHRGPSSYEQYF.

The V call is TRBV4-2, the J call TRBJ1-2; possibly TRBD1 for D (6 bases). This CDR3 spans 16 amino acids. V lost 0 bases and J lost 0, with 11 bases in between. In germline, CDR1 is LGHNA, CDR2 YNFKEQ. The CDR3 is CASSQEGGNSNYGYTF. CDR3 DNA: TGTGCCAGCAGCCAAGAAGGGGGGAACTCTAACTATGGCTACACCTTC.

The chain combines TRBV6-6 with TRBJ2-7, with 9 bases that match TRBD1. Germline CDR1 MNHNY, CDR2 SVGAGI (reference sequence). Germline trimming cut 2 bases from V and 4 bases from J; bases unmatched to any gene: 9. The CDR3 extends over 16 amino acids. The chain's CDR3 is CASSYPYPGQGYEQYF. The CDR3 DNA sequence: TGTGCCAGCAGTTACCCCTATCCGGGACAGGGTTACGAGCAGTACTTC.

The genes are TRBV15 and TRBJ2-5; the D gene is possibly TRBD2 (5 bases). Matching the DNA end better, TRBJ2-7 makes the J call doubtful. The CDR3 is made up of 17 amino acids. Germline assignment: CDR1 LNHNV and CDR2 YYDKDF (reference sequence). The CDR3 loop is CATSRDRATSSHIEQYF. The CDR3 region has the DNA TGTGCCACCAGCAGAGACCGGGCCACTAGTTCTCATATCGAGCAGTACTTC.

This clonotype was seen more than once but under ten times. The V and J genes are TRBV2 and TRBJ2-1; 7 nucleotides align to TRBD2. Germline V gene sequence: CDR1 SNHLY, CDR2 FYNNEI. With 0 bases clipped from V and 9 bases from J, the junction kept 8 bases outside the gene matches. CDR3 size: 15 residues. The CDR3 spells CASSEAGGIAAEQFF. The CDR3 coding sequence is TGTGCCAGCAGTGAAGCGGGGGGGATCGCGGCTGAGCAGTTCTTC.

This rearrangement joins TRBV12-3 or TRBV12-4 to TRBJ1-1, with D uncertain. Between the trimmed V and J ends, which lost 9 bases and 5 bases, there was a span of 16 bases. CDR3 length equals 13 residues. The CDR3 reads CASQRTRETEAFF. In DNA form, the CDR3 reads TGTGCCAGTCAAAGGACGCGGGAGACTGAAGCTTTCTTT.

This clonotype has just a few counts. The rearrangement joins TRBV27 to TRBJ2-5, with 11 bases aligning to TRBD1. The germline CDR1 and CDR2 sequences are MNHEY and SMNVEV (reference sequence). V shed 3 bases and J 4 bases; nucleotides not matched to a gene: 10. CDR3 length equals 17 residues. The CDR3 here is CASSLHGDRGVVETQYF. The CDR3 bases are TGTGCCAGCAGTTTGCACGGGGACAGGGGGGTAGTAGAGACCCAGTACTTC.

There are a few counts of this clonotype. This chain links TRBV6-5 with TRBJ2-1; TRBD1 is a possible D gene (5 bases). The CDR3 is 12 amino acids. Trimming pared 6 bases from V and 6 bases from J, leaving 9 bases between. Per the germline V gene, CDR1 is MNHEY and CDR2 is SVGAGI. CDR3 DNA sequence: TGTGCCAGCAGCAAGGACACCAATGAGCAGTTCTTC. It yields the protein CASSKDTNEQFF.

There are many counts of this clonotype. The chain is built from TRBV27 and TRBJ1-1, with 7 bases matching TRBD1. The CDR3 extends over 18 amino acids. Trimming removed 5 bases from V and 0 bases from J; junction bases left unmatched: 15. Per germline, CDR1 MNHEY and CDR2 SMNVEV (reference sequence). The CDR3 nucleotides are TGTGCCAGCAGTCTTGGAGGACCGGGACAGCAGATGAACACTGAAGCTTTCTTT. This sequence encodes CASSLGGPGQQMNTEAFF.

The chain joins TRBV29-1 to TRBJ1-1; no reliable D call. The CDR3 runs to 15 residues. V was cut by 3 bases and J by 0 bases, with 14 bases left in between. Germline loops: CDR1 SQVTM, CDR2 ANQGSEA. The CDR3 DNA reads TGCAGCGTTGATGATCCTACAGAGATGAACACTGAAGCTTTCTTT. Protein sequence: CSVDDPTEMNTEAFF.

This chain joins TRBV7-2 and TRBJ1-2; D gene unclear. From germline, CDR1 is SGHTA and CDR2 FQGNSA. The germline V and J ends were trimmed by 8 bases and 7 bases, with 11 bases remaining between them. The CDR3 spans 11 residues. CDR3 nucleotide sequence: TGTGCCAGCGGTTTGGGCTTTGGCTACACCTTC. As protein: CASGLGFGYTF. The entire variable domain, with the rest obtained from reference TRBV7-2 and TRBJ1-2, is as follows: GAGVSQSPSNKVTEKGKDVELRCDPISGHTALYWYRQSLGQGLEFLIYFQGNSAPDKSGLPSDRFSAERTGGSVSTLTIQRTQQEDSAVYLCASGLGFGYTFGSGTRLTVV.

CDR3 sequence: CASIRKRSSYEQYF. In nucleotides, the CDR3 is TGTGCCAGCATTCGGAAACGGAGCTCCTACGAGCAGTACTTC. This chain uses TRBV2 with TRBJ2-7; no clear D. The V end was cut by 7 bases, the J end by 0 bases, with 13 bases between. Germline values: CDR1 SNHLY, CDR2 FYNNEI. CDR3 size: 14 residues.

V and J are TRBV28 and TRBJ2-7; 9 nucleotides line up with TRBD1. The CDR3 has 15 amino acids. CDR1 is MDHEN, CDR2 SYDVKM, per germline. The ends lost 3 bases at V and 2 bases at J; junction bases unmatched: 5. The CDR3 spells CASSFRDRATYEQYF. The CDR3, as DNA: TGTGCCAGCAGTTTTCGGGACAGGGCCACCTACGAGCAGTACTTC.

The CDR3 DNA sequence: TGTGCCAGTTACCGACAGGGAATAGCGTCTGAGCAGTTCTTC. Its translation is CASYRQGIASEQFF. The chain recombines TRBV6-5 with TRBJ2-1; 7 nucleotides align to TRBD1. V was pared by 9 bases and J by 9 bases, with 14 bases of the junction left unmatched. The CDR3 length is 14 residues. Germline V CDR1 and CDR2: MNHEY, SVGAGI.

V and J are TRBV12-5 and TRBJ2-3; D is unresolved. CDR1 and CDR2 from the germline V gene are LGHNT and FRNRAP. V was trimmed by 0 bases and J by 2 bases, leaving 21 bases between them. The CDR3 spans 19 residues. The CDR3 DNA sequence: TGTGCTAGTGGTTTGGTACTCGGCAGCACCCTCCCCTTCACAGATACGCAGTATTTT. It codes for CASGLVLGSTLPFTDTQYF. The entire variable domain, with the rest obtained from reference TRBV12-5 and TRBJ2-3, is as follows: DARVTQTPRHKVTEMGQEVTMRCQPILGHNTVFWYRQTMMQGLELLAYFRNRAPLDDSGMPKDRFSAEMPDATLATLKIQPSEPRDSAVYFCASGLVLGSTLPFTDTQYFGPGTRLTVL.

The gene calls are TRBV19 and TRBJ2-3, with 8 positions matching TRBD1. Per the germline V gene, CDR1 is LNHDA and CDR2 is SQIVND (reference sequence). The CDR3 extends over 14 amino acids. Germline trimming cut 5 bases from V and 4 bases from J; bases unmatched to any gene: 5. This CDR3 is CASSRTGNADTQYF. CDR3 sequence (DNA): TGTGCCAGTAGTCGGACAGGGAACGCAGATACGCAGTATTTT.

The chain combines TRBV5-1 with TRBJ1-6; 7 nucleotides align to TRBD1. CDR3 size: 15 residues. The germline V gene encodes CDR1 SGHRS and CDR2 YFSETQ. V was pared by 2 bases and J by 12 bases, with 11 bases of the junction left unmatched. The CDR3 sequence: CASSFGTGELEPLHF. The CDR3 nucleotides are TGCGCCAGCAGCTTTGGTACAGGGGAATTGGAACCCCTCCACTTT.

The genes are TRBV12-3 or TRBV12-4 and TRBJ1-4; D might be TRBD1 (5 bases). Trimming pared 6 bases from V and 7 bases from J, leaving 9 bases between. The CDR3 contains 12 residues. CDR3 DNA sequence: TGTGCCAGCAGGGGACTTGGTGAAAAACTGTTTTTT. Protein: CASRGLGEKLFF.

The genes are TRBV5-1 and TRBJ2-1; unclear D gene. The ends were cut back, 4 bases at V and 0 bases at J, with 14 bases in the middle. The CDR3 totals 16 residues. Per the germline V gene, CDR1 is SGHRS and CDR2 is YFSETQ. This chain's CDR3 is CASSPLGESSYNEQFF. In DNA, the CDR3 is TGCGCCAGCAGCCCCTTGGGCGAAAGCTCCTACAATGAGCAGTTCTTC. The full variable domain, with the rest looked up from reference TRBV5-1 and TRBJ2-1, is KAGVTQTPRYLIKTRGQQVTLSCSPISGHRSVSWYQQTPGQGLQFLFEYFSETQRNKGNFPGRFSGRQFSNSRSEMNVSTLELGDSALYLCASSPLGESSYNEQFFGPGTRLTVL.

For this clonotype: One end of the junction fails to match germline, which may point to a read error. The chain combines TRBV5-1 with TRBJ2-7; D perhaps matches TRBD2 (5 bases). Gene TRBJ2-4 matches the end of the DNA better, so the J call may be wrong. The CDR3 runs to 17 residues. Per the germline V gene, CDR1 is SGHRS and CDR2 is YFSETQ. CDR3: CASSLRIGSAANNIQYF. The CDR3 coding sequence is TGCGCCAGCAGCTTGAGGATTGGTAGCGCTGCCAATAACATTCAGTACTTC.

The chain is built from TRBV5-1 and TRBJ2-5; 10 nucleotides line up with TRBD2. This CDR3 is 17 amino acids long. Germline CDR1 and CDR2: SGHRS and YFSETQ. Germline trimming cut 4 bases from V and 1 base from J; bases unmatched to any gene: 10. The DNA for the CDR3 is TGCGCCAGCAGCCCCGGGGTAGCGGGGGGAATCCAAGAGACCCAGTACTTC. Protein: CASSPGVAGGIQETQYF.

J is TRBJ2-4 and V is TRBV4-1; D is perhaps TRBD2 (6 bases). Between the trimmed V and J ends, which lost 3 bases and 6 bases, there was a span of 15 bases. The CDR3 sequence is 15 residues long. CDR1 and CDR2 from the germline V gene are MGHRA and YSYEKL. CDR3 region: CASSQNGGYGNIQYF. The CDR3 DNA is TGCGCCAGCAGCCAGAATGGGGGGTACGGAAACATTCAGTACTTC.

V and J are TRBV5-1 and TRBJ2-1; TRBD2 aligns across 14 bases. There are 17 residues in the CDR3. Germline values: CDR1 SGHRS, CDR2 YFSETQ. Trimming at V came to 3 bases and at J to 6 bases, leaving 8 bases not matched to a gene. The CDR3 reads CASSSGTSGSVGNEQFF. CDR3 DNA: TGCGCCAGCAGCTCCGGGACTAGCGGGAGTGTGGGCAATGAGCAGTTCTTC.

The CDR3 DNA follows: TGTGCCAGCAGTTTATTTATGAATAGCAATCAGCCCCAGCATTTT. Encoded protein: CASSLFMNSNQPQHF. The chain employs TRBV27 and TRBJ1-5; the D is unclear. The length of the CDR3 is 15 residues. The V gene lost 1 base and the J gene lost 0 bases, with 7 bases spanning the gap. Germline CDR1 and CDR2: MNHEY and SMNVEV (reference sequence).